There are many counts of the clone carrying this T cell receptor (beta chain). The CDR3 sequence is 14 residues long. Trimming cost V 5 bases and J 0 bases, with 10 bases left between them. Per the germline V gene, CDR1 is MNHEY and CDR2 is SMNVEV (reference sequence). These data come from a study of Graves' ophthalmopathy and Graves' hyperthyroidism. The sequenced template was RNA, covering the TCR beta CDR3 region. Investigators did first-round RT-PCR with HTBI primers, then second-round multiplex PCR. TCRdb processed the multiplex PCR reads anew with MiXCR; each CDR3 protein has one entry. This sample has 680,000 or so distinct CDR3 sequences, with about 24% found just once.

Sequenced: peripheral blood. The receptor was isolated from a young woman with stable Graves' hyperthyroidism. Some clones in this sample may be carry-over from other donors' samples. The chain combines TRBV27 with TRBJ1-2; D gene ambiguous. CDR3 residues: CASSTRTANYGYTF. The CDR3 nucleotides read TGTGCCAGCAGTACAAGGACGGCTAACTATGGCTACACCTTC.